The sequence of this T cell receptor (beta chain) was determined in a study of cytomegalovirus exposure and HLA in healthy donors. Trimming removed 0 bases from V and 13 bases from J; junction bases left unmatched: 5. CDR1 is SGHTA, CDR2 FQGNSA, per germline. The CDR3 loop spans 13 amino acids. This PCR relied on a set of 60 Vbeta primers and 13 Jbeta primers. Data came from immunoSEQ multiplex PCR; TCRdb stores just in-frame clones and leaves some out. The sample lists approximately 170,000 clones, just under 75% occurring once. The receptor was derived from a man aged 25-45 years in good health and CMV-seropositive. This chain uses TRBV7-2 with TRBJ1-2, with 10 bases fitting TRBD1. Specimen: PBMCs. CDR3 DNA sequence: TGTGCCAGCAGCTTAGCTGAAGGGACAGGGGCCACCTTC. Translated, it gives CASSLAEGTGATF.